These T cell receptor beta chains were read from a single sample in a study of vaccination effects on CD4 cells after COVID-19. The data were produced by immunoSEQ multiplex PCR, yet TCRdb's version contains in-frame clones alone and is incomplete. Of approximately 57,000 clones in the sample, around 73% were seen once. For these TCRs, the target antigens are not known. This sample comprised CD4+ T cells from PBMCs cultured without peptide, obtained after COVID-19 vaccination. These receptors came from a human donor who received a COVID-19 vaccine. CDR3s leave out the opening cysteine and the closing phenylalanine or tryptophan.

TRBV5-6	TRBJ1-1	ASSLLGGPSGNTEAF
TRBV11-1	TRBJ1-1	ASSLAKNTEAF
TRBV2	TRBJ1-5	ASSLGEGQPQH
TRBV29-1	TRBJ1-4	SVGRGEKLF
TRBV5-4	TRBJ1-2	ASSRTGGNYGYT
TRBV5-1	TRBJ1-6	ASSPWTGSNSPLH
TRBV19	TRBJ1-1	ASKGAGRTEAF
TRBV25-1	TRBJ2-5	ASSPRSDISPQETQY
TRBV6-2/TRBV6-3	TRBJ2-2	ASSWTSGTTGELF
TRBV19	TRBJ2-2	ASSDSGGGTGELF
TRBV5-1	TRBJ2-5	ASRPGTEEETQY
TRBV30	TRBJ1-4	AWSRVGEKLF
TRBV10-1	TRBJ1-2	ASPQGVARH
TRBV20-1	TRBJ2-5	SAAQQETQY
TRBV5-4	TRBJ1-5	ASSLAGQPNQPQH
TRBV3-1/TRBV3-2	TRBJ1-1	ASSHKNTEAF
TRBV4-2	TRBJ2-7	ASSQGTSGNFYEQY
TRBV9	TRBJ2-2	ASPSGELF
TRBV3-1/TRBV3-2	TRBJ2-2	ASRTGDTGELF
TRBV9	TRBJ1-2	ASSPGAGTSYGYT
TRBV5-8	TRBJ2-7	ASSLDGTGRGYEQY
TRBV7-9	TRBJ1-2	ASAPGPANYGYT
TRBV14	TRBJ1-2	ASSQVGTGAYGYT
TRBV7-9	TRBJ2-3	ASSLGTFGTDTQY
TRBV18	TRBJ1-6	ASSPEGFDSPLH
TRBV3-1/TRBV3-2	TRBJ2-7	ASSQGRRLLPYEQY
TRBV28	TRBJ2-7	ASSRTGSGYYEQY
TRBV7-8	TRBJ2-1	ASSLELAGAYNEQF